The rows below give T cell receptor beta chains drawn from one sample of a study of T cells in narcolepsy. Data came from immunoSEQ multiplex PCR; TCRdb stores just in-frame clones and leaves some out. This table holds around 22,000 clones, 75% to 85% found once. The sample taken for sequencing was memory (CD45RA-) CD4+ T cells from blood. All receptors come from a human donor in good health. Each CDR3 is given with its conserved first and last residue. The D gene is left open where the match is weak. Rows may omit the clone size; those that give it use once, few, many or a size class.

>-|TRBJ2-3|TRBD2|TRBV19
CASSWTSGGLGDTQYF
TGTGCCAGTAGCTGGACTAGCGGGGGGTTGGGAGATACGCAGTATTTT
>-|TRBJ2-7|-|TRBV5-1
CASSLASEQYF
TGCGCCAGCAGCTTGGCCAGCGAGCAGTACTTC
>-|TRBJ2-7|-|TRBV7-9
CASSLNLLTYEQYF
TGTGCCAGCAGCCTAAACCTCTTAACCTACGAGCAGTACTTC
>few|TRBJ1-4|TRBD1|TRBV10-1
CASSMDRVEGKLFF
TGCGCCAGCAGTATGGACAGGGTAGAGGGAAAACTGTTTTTT
>-|TRBJ1-3|-|TRBV7-6
CASSLAFSDRSSGNTIYF
TGTGCCAGCAGCTTAGCTTTTAGCGACCGCAGCTCCGGAAACACCATATATTTT
>-|TRBJ1-2|TRBD1|TRBV11-2
CASSLDWDRANYGYTF
TGTGCCAGCAGCTTAGATTGGGACAGAGCTAACTATGGCTACACCTTC
>-|TRBJ1-6|-|TRBV6-1
CASSYRDSPLHF
TGTGCCAGCAGTTATAGGGATTCACCCCTCCACTTT
>-|TRBJ1-2|-|TRBV5-1
CASSLASYGYTF
TGCGCCAGCAGCTTGGCCAGCTATGGCTACACCTTC
>-|TRBJ1-2|TRBD1|TRBV5-1
CASSLDRVVGYTF
TGCGCCAGCAGCCTGGACAGGGTGGTCGGCTACACCTTC
>-|TRBJ2-1|TRBD2|TRBV4-1
CASSRTPPASGGYRVDEQFF
TGCGCCAGCAGCCGGACGCCCCCCGCTAGCGGGGGGTACCGGGTGGATGAGCAGTTCTTC
>-|TRBJ2-4|-|TRBV7-2
CASSLTGSGHGNIQYF
TGTGCCAGCAGCTTAACGGGTTCCGGGCATGGGAACATTCAGTACTTC
>-|TRBJ2-1|-|TRBV7-2
CASSLSWGGRVNEQFF
TGTGCCAGCAGCTTAAGTTGGGGGGGCCGAGTCAATGAGCAGTTCTTC
>-|TRBJ1-2|-|TRBV10-3
CAIRSEAYGYTF
TGTGCCATCCGCTCGGAAGCCTATGGCTACACCTTC
>-|TRBJ2-1|TRBD2|TRBV5-6
CASSLVLAGSGSYNEQFF
TGTGCCAGCAGCTTGGTGCTAGCGGGGTCAGGATCCTACAATGAGCAGTTCTTC
>-|TRBJ1-5|TRBD1|TRBV27
CASSFGTASNQPQHF
TGTGCCAGCAGTTTCGGGACAGCTAGCAATCAGCCCCAGCATTTT
>-|TRBJ2-3|TRBD2|TRBV10-1
CASSPLAGSTPWGTDTQYF
TGCGCCAGCAGCCCACTAGCGGGGTCGACGCCCTGGGGCACAGATACGCAGTATTTT
>-|TRBJ1-1|-|TRBV14
CASSSSGTGRGAFF
TGTGCCAGCAGCTCCTCCGGCACGGGACGGGGAGCTTTCTTT
>-|TRBJ1-5|-|TRBV6-1
CASKGPREGNQPQHF
TGTGCCAGCAAGGGACCGAGGGAGGGCAATCAGCCCCAGCATTTT
>-|TRBJ2-3|-|TRBV12-2
CASRLPNQGGTDTQYF
TGTGCAAGTCGCTTACCGAATCAGGGGGGGACAGATACGCAGTATTTT
>-|TRBJ2-3|-|TRBV5-1
CASTDTVADTQYF
TGCGCCAGCACGGACACTGTGGCAGATACGCAGTATTTT
>-|TRBJ2-7|-|TRBV7-2
CASSSSSEQYF
TGTGCCAGCAGCTCTAGTTCCGAGCAGTACTTC
>-|TRBJ2-2|-|TRBV14
CASSQYRVTNTGELFF
TGTGCCAGCAGCCAATACAGGGTCACGAACACCGGGGAGCTGTTTTTT
>few|TRBJ1-1|TRBD1|TRBV19
CASSIIPDRATEAFF
TGTGCCAGTAGTATCATCCCTGACAGGGCCACTGAAGCTTTCTTT
>few|TRBJ2-3|-|TRBV6-6
CASSSTRLLQSDTQYF
TGTGCCAGCAGCTCGACGAGACTATTGCAATCGGATACGCAGTATTTT
>-|TRBJ1-2|-|TRBV19
CASSIIRAPRDGYTF
TGTGCCAGTAGTATAATAAGGGCCCCCCGGGATGGCTACACCTTC
>few|TRBJ1-1|-|TRBV7-6
CASSLRSERTEAFF
TGTGCCAGCAGCTTAAGGTCTGAGCGGACTGAAGCTTTCTTT
>-|TRBJ2-5|-|TRBV6-5
CASSPVGASETQYF
TGTGCCAGCAGCCCGGTGGGGGCTTCAGAGACCCAGTACTTC
>-|TRBJ2-1|-|TRBV7-3
CASSLNPPGGHNEQFF
TGTGCCAGCAGCTTAAATCCCCCCGGGGGACACAATGAGCAGTTCTTC
>-|TRBJ2-7|-|TRBV5-1
CASSAHRESYEQYF
TGCGCCAGCAGCGCTCACCGGGAGTCCTACGAGCAGTACTTC
>-|TRBJ2-1|-|TRBV15
CATSGSGLYPYNEQFF
TGTGCCACCAGCGGGTCGGGCCTCTATCCCTACAATGAGCAGTTCTTC
>-|TRBJ2-2|TRBD2|TRBV9
CASPQRERGDTGELFF
TGTGCCAGCCCCCAGAGGGAGCGGGGGGACACCGGGGAGCTGTTTTTT
>-|TRBJ2-1|TRBD1|TRBV10-2
CASVRDRVYNEQLF
TGCGCCAGCGTCCGGGACAGGGTCTACAATGAGCAGCTCTTC
>-|TRBJ1-5|-|TRBV2
CASSGRESNQPQHF
TGTGCCAGCAGTGGCAGGGAGAGCAATCAGCCCCAGCATTTT
>-|TRBJ2-2|-|TRBV25-1
CASSEWSGDTGELFF
TGTGCCAGCAGTGAATGGTCAGGAGACACCGGGGAGCTGTTTTTT
>-|TRBJ2-5|-|TRBV5-5
CASSLVPVETQYF
TGTGCCAGCAGCTTGGTCCCGGTGGAGACCCAGTACTTC
>-|TRBJ2-1|TRBD2|TRBV19
CASSIPGGWNEQFF
TGTGCCAGTAGTATTCCGGGGGGATGGAATGAGCAGTTCTTC
>-|TRBJ1-2|-|TRBV29-1
CSVDPQSGGNSYTF
TGCAGCGTTGATCCCCAATCGGGCGGGAATAGTTACACCTTC